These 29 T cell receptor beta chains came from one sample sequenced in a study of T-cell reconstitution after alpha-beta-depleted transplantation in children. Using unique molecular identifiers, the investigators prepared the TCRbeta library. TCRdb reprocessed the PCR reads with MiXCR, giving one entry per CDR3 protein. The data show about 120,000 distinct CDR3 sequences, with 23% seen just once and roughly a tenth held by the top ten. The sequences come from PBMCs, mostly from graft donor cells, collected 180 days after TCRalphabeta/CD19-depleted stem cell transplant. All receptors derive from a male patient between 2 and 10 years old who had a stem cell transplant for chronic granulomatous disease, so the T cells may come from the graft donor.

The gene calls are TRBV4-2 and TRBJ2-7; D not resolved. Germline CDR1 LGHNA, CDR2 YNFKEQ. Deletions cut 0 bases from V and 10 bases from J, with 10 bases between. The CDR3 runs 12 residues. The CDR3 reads CASSQDGRSQYF. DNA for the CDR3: TGTGCCAGCAGCCAAGATGGCCGGTCTCAGTACTTC.

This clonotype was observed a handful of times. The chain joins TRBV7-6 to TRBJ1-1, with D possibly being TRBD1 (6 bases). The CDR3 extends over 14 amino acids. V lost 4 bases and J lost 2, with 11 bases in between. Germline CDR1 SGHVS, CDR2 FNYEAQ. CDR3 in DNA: TGTGCCAGCAGCTGGGACATCGGAAACACTGAAGCTTTCTTT. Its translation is CASSWDIGNTEAFF. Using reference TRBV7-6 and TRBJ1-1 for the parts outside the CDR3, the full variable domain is GAGVSQSPRYKVTKRGQDVALRCDPISGHVSLYWYRQALGQGPEFLTYFNYEAQQDKSGLPNDRFSAERPEGSISTLTIQRTEQRDSAMYRCASSWDIGNTEAFFGQGTRLTVV.

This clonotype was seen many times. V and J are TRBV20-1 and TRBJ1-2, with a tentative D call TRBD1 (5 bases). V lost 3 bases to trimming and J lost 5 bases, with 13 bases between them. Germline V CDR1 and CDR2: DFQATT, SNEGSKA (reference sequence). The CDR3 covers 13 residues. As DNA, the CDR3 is TGCAGTGCTAGCGGGACGGAGAGATATGGCTACACCTTC. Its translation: CSASGTERYGYTF.

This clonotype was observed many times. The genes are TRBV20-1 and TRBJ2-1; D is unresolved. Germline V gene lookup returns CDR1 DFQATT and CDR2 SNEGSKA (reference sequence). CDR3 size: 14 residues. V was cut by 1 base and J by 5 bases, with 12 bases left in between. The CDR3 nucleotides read TGCAGTGCTAGAGCGAGTCGTCCCCACAATGAGCAGTTCTTC. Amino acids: CSARASRPHNEQFF.

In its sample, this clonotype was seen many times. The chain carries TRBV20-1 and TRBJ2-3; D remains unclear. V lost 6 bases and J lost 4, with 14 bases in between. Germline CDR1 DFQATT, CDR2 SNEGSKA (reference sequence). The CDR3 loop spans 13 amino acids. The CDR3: CSATDQWADTQYF. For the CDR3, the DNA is TGCAGTGCGACGGACCAGTGGGCAGATACGCAGTATTTT.

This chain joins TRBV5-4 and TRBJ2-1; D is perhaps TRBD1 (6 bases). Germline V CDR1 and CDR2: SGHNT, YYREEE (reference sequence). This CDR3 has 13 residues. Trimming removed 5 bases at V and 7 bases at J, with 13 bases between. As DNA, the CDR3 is TGTGCCAGCAGACGCCGACAGGAGAATGAGCAGTTCTTC. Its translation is CASRRRQENEQFF.

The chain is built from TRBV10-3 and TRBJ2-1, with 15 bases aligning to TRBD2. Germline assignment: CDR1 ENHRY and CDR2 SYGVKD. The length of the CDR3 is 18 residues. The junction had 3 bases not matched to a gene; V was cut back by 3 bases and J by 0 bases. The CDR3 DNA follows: TGTGCCATCAGTGAAGGACTAGCGGGAGGGAGCTCCTACAATGAGCAGTTCTTC. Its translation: CAISEGLAGGSSYNEQFF.

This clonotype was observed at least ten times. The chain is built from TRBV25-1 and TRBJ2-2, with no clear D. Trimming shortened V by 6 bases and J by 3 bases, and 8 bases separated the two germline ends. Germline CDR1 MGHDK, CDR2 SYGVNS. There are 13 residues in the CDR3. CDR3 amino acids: CASSERDTGELFF. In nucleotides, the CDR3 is TGTGCCAGCAGCGAAAGGGACACCGGGGAGCTGTTTTTT.

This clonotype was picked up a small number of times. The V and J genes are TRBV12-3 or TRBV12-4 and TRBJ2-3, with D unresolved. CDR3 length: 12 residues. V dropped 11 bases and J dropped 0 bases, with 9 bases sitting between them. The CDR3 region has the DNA TGTGCCGCTTCCATAAGCACAGATACGCAGTATTTT. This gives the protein CAASISTDTQYF.

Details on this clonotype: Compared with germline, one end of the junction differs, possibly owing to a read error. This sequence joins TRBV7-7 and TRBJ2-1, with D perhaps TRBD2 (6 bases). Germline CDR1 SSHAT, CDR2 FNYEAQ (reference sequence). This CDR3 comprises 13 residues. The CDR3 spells CASSLVTGVEQFF. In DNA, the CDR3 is TGTGCTAGCAGCTTAGTAACGGGGGTTGAGCAGTTCTTC.

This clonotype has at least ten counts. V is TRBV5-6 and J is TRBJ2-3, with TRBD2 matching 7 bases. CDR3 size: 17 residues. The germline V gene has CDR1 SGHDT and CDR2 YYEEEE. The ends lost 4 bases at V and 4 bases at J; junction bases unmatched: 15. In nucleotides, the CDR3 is TGTGCCAGCAGCCCCGGCTGGCTGGCGGGAGACGCAGATACGCAGTATTTT. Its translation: CASSPGWLAGDADTQYF.

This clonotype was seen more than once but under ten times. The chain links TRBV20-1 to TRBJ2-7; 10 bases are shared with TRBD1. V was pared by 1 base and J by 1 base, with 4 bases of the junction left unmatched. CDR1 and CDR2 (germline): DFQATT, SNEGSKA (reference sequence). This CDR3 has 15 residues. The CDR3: CSARGQGASSYEQYF. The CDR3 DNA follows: TGCAGTGCTAGAGGACAGGGGGCGTCGTCCTACGAGCAGTACTTC.

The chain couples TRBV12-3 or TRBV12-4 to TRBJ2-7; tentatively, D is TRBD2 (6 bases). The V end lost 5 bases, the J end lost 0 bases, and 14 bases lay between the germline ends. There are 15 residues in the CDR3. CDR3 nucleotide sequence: TGTGCCAGCAGTCTCCGGCGGGGCTACTCCTACGAGCAGTACTTC. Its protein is CASSLRRGYSYEQYF.

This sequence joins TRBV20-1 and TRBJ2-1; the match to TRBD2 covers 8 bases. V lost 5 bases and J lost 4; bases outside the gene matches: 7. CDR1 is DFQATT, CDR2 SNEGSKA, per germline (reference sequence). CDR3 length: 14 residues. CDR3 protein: CSAQRERGYNEQFF. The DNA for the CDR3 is TGCAGTGCTCAGCGGGAGCGGGGTTACAATGAGCAGTTCTTC.

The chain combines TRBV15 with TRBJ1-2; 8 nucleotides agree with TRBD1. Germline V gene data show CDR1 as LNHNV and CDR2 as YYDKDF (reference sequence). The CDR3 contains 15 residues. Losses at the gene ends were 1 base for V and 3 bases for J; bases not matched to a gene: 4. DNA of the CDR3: TGTGCCACCAGCAGAGGGGACAGGCTCTACTATGGCTACACCTTC. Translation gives CATSRGDRLYYGYTF.

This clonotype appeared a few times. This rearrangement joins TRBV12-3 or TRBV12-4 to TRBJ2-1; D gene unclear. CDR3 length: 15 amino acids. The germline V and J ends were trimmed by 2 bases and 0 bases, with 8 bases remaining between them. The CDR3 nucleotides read TGTGCCAGCAGTTTACAGCTAAGCTCCTACAATGAGCAGTTCTTC. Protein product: CASSLQLSSYNEQFF.

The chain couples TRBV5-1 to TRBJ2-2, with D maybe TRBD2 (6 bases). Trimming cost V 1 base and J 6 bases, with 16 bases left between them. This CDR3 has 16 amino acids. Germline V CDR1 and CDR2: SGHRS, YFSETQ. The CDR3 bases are TGCGCCAGCAGCTTGAAACTAGCCCATGGTTCCGGGGAGCTGTTTTTT. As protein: CASSLKLAHGSGELFF.

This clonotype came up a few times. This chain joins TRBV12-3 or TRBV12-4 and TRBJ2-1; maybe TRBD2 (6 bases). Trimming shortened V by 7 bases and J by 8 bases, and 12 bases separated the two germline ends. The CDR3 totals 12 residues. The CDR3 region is CASTPPGDEQFF. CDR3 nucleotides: TGTGCCAGCACTCCTCCGGGGGATGAGCAGTTCTTC.

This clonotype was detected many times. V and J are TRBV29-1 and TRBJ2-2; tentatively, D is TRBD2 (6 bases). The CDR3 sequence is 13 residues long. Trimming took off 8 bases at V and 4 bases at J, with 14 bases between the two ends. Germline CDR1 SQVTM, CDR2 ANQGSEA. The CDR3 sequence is CSSLVGGTGELFF. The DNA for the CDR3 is TGCAGCTCGCTGGTGGGAGGCACCGGGGAGCTGTTTTTT.

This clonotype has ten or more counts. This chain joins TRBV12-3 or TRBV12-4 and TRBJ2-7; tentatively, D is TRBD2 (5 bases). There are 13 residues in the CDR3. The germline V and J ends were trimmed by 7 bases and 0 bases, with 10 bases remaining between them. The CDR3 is CASTEGSSYEQYF. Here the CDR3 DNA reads TGTGCCAGCACTGAGGGCAGCTCCTACGAGCAGTACTTC.

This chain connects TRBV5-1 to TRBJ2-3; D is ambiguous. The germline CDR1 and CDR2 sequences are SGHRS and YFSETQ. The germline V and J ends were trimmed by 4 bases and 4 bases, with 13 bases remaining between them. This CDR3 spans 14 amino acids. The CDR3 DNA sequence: TGCGCCAGCAGCCCGGGCGTAGCTGCAGATACGCAGTATTTT. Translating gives CASSPGVAADTQYF.

The CDR3 loop is CANYLGDRDNGYTF. The CDR3 nucleotides are TGTGCCAACTATCTCGGGGACAGGGATAACGGCTACACCTTC. The chain couples TRBV12-3 or TRBV12-4 to TRBJ1-2; 9 bases match TRBD1. The CDR3 is made up of 14 amino acids. Losses at the gene ends were 10 bases for V and 8 bases for J; bases not matched to a gene: 14.

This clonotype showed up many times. The CDR3 is CASSLFPSNEQFF. CDR3 DNA: TGCGCCAGCAGCTTATTCCCAAGCAATGAGCAGTTCTTC. This rearrangement joins TRBV5-1 to TRBJ2-1, with D uncertain. Per the germline V gene, CDR1 is SGHRS and CDR2 is YFSETQ. The CDR3 totals 13 residues. The germline V and J ends were trimmed by 2 bases and 6 bases, with 9 bases remaining between them.

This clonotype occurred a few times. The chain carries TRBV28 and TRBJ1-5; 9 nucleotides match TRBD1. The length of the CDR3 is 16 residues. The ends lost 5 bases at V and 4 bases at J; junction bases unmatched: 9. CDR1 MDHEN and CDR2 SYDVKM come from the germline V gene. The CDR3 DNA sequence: TGTGCCAGCAGTCCCTATGGACAGGGGAGGAATCAGCCCCAGCATTTT. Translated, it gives CASSPYGQGRNQPQHF.

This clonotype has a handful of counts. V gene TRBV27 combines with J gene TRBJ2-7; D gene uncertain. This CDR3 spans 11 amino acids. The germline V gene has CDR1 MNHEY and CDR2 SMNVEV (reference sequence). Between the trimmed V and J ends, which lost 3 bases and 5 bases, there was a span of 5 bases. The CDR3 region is CASSFPDEQYF. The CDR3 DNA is TGTGCCAGCAGTTTTCCCGACGAGCAGTACTTC.

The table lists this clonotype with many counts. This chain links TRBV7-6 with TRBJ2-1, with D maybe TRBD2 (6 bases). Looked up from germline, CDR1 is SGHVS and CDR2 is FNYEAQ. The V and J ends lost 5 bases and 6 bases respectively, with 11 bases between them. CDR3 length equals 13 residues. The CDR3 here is CASSPGLTNEQFF. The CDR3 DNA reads TGTGCCAGCAGCCCCGGACTAACCAATGAGCAGTTCTTC.

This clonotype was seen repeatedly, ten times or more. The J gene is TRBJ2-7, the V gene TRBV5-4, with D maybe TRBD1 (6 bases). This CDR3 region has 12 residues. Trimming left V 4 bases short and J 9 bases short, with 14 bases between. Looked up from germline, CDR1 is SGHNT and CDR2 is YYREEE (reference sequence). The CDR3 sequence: CASSANRDGQYF. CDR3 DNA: TGTGCCAGCAGCGCCAACAGGGACGGGCAGTACTTC.

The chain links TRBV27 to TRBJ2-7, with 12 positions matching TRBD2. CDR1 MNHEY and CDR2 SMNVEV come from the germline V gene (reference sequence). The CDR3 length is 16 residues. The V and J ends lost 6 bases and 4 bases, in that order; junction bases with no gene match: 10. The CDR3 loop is CASSGHTSGRQYEQYF. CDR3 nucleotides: TGTGCCAGCAGCGGACATACTAGCGGGAGGCAATACGAGCAGTACTTC.

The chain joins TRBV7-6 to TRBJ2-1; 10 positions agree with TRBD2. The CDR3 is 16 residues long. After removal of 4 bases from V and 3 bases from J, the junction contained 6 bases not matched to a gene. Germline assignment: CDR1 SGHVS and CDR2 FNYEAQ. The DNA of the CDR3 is TGTGCCAGCAGCTCGGGACTAGCGCTAATCTACAATGAGCAGTTCTTC. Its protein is CASSSGLALIYNEQFF.